This TCR beta chain was documented in a study of TIL therapy for anti-PD-1-resistant metastatic lung cancer. Across the study: Tumors were harvested before any PD-1/PD-L1 blockade.

Specified time point: pre-treatment sample, taken before nivolumab and TIL therapy. This was the immunoSEQ v3 assay. Assay used: immunoSEQ multiplex PCR; TCRdb lists only in-frame clones, some missing. Found here are about 55,000 clones, roughly four fifths of them singletons; the top ten hold roughly 3%. The clonotype was recovered from a person between 25 and 80 years old with non-small cell lung cancer. The source material was blood, sampled at baseline.

The CDR3 spells CASSPSPAGGRTDTQYF. In DNA, the CDR3 is TGCGCCAGCAGCCCGAGCCCTGCGGGGGGACGCACAGATACGCAGTATTTT. The chain is built from TRBV4-1 and TRBJ2-3; 8 bases map to TRBD2. V gave up 4 bases and J gave up 1 base; unmatched junction bases: 10. The CDR3 covers 17 residues. Per germline, CDR1 MGHRA and CDR2 YSYEKL.